This paragraph covers one T cell receptor beta chain sequence. The antigen remains unidentified. This sample stems from a study of early T cells in non-severe SARS-CoV-2 infection. For the study at large: Chains were unpaired, as sequencing was done on bulk RNA from unsorted whole blood.

Broader study findings: The matching step, a VDJdb search, favored anti-spike CD8 responses and missed private and CD4 specificities.

Molecules of cDNA were individually given unique molecular identifiers that were attached to them. TCRdb re-derived calls from the 5' RACE reads in MiXCR, one entry per CDR3 protein. The sample yields tens of thousands of distinct CDR3 sequences, roughly 6.2% seen once. The specimen was whole blood. The TCR was taken from an adult who was a healthcare worker with PCR-confirmed SARS-CoV-2 infection or an uninfected control (not recorded which).

Here the CDR3 DNA reads TGCAGTGCTCCGAACCCTCTTGGACAGGGGTATAAAGAGACCCAGTACTTC. It codes for CSAPNPLGQGYKETQYF. This chain connects TRBV20-1 to TRBJ2-5, with 9 positions matching TRBD1. The CDR3 is 17 amino acids. J gave up 3 bases and V 5 bases, and 16 bases lay outside the gene matches. Looked up from germline, CDR1 is DFQATT and CDR2 is SNEGSKA (reference sequence).